This T cell receptor (beta chain) was recovered during a study of blood T cell repertoires in COVID-19. Libraries were prepared by immunoSEQ multiplex PCR; TCRdb keeps only in-frame clonotypes and omits some of them. Of 250,000 to 300,000 clones in the sample, around 92% were seen once. The CDR3 has 14 residues. In germline, CDR1 is MGHRA, CDR2 YSYEKL. Trimming left V 0 bases short and J 8 bases short, with 13 bases between. Material for sequencing was PBMCs or T cells enriched from blood (not recorded which). The chain uses TRBV4-1 and TRBJ1-2; weak D call: TRBD1 (6 bases). This sequence originates from a woman aged 60-75 years who had recovered from COVID-19. CDR3 bases: TGCGCCAGCAGCCAAGACTACAGGGTGGACGGCTACACCTTC. It specifies CASSQDYRVDGYTF.